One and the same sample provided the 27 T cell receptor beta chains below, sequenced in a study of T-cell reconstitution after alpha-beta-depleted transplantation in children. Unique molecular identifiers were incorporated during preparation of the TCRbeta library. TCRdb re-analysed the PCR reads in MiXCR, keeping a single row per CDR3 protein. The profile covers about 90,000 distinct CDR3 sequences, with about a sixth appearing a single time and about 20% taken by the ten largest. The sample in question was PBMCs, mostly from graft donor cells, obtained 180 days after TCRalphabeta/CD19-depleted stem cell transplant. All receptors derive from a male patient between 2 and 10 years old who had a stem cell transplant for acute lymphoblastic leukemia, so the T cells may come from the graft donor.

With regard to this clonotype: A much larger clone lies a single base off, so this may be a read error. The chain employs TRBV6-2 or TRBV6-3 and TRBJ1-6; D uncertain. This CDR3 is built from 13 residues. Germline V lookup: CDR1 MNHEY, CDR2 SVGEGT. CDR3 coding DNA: TGTGCCAGCAGCCTAGTGGGGAATTCACCCCTCCGCTTT. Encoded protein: CASSLVGNSPLRF.

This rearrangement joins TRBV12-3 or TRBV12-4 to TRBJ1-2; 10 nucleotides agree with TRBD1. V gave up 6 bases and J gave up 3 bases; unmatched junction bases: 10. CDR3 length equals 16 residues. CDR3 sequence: CASSFSGTGVDYGYTF. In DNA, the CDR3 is TGTGCCAGCAGCTTCTCAGGGACAGGGGTCGACTATGGCTACACCTTC.

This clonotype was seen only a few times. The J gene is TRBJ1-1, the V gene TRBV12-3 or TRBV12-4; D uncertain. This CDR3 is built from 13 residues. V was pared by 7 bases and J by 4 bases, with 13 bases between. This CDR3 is CASTIPHGTEAFF. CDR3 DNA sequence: TGTGCCAGCACCATCCCACATGGCACTGAAGCTTTCTTT.

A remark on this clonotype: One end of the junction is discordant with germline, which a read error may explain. The CDR3 here is CASSFMRTEASF. DNA for the CDR3: TGTGCCAGCAGTTTTATGCGGACAGAAGCTTCCTTT. The V gene is TRBV12-3 or TRBV12-4, the J gene TRBJ1-1; D is perhaps TRBD1 (6 bases). This CDR3 contains 12 residues.

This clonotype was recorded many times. The CDR3, as DNA: TGTGCCAGCAGTTTCTCCGGGACATCCGGGGAGCTGTTTTTT. As protein: CASSFSGTSGELFF. The chain combines TRBV9 with TRBJ2-2; D is perhaps TRBD1 (6 bases). This CDR3 is 14 amino acids long. Trimming shortened V by 5 bases and J by 6 bases, and 14 bases separated the two germline ends. Germline-derived CDR1 and CDR2 are SGDLS and YYNGEE.

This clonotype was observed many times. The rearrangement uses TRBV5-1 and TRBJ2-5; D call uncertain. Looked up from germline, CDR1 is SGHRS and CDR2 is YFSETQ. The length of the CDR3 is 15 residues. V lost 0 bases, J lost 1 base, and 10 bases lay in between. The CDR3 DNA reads TGCGCCAGCAGCTTGGCCGCACAGCTCCAAGAGACCCAGTACTTC. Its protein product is CASSLAAQLQETQYF.

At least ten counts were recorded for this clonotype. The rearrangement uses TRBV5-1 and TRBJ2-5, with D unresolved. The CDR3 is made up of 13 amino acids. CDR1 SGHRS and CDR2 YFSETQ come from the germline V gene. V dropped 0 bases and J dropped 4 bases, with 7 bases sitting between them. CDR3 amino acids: CASSLGVRETQYF. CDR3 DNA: TGCGCCAGCAGCTTGGGTGTCCGAGAGACCCAGTACTTC.

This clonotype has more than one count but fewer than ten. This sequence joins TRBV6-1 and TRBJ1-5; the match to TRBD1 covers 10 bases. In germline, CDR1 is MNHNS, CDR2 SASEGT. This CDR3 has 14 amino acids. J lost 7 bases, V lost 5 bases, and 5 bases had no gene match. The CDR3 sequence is CASSRDRGEQPQHF. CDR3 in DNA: TGTGCCAGCAGTCGGGACAGGGGCGAGCAGCCCCAGCATTTT.

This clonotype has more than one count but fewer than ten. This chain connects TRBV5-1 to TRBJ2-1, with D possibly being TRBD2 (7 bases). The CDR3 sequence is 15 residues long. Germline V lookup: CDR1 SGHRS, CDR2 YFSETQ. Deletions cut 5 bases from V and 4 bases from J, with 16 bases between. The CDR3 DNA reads TGCGCCAGCAGTAAGGAGGCGGGGGCGTACAATGAGCAGTTCTTC. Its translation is CASSKEAGAYNEQFF.

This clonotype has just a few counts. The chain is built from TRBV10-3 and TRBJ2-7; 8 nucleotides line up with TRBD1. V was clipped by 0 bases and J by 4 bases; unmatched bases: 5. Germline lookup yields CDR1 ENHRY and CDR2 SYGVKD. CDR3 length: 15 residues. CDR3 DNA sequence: TGTGCCATCAGTGAGTCCTGGACAGGGAGGTACGAGCAGTACTTC. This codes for CAISESWTGRYEQYF.

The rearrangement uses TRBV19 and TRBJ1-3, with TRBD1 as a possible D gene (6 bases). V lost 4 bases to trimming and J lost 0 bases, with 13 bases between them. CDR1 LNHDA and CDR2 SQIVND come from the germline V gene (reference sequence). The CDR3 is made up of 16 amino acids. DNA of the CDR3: TGTGCCAGTAGTACGACAGGCCAGAGCTCTGGAAACACCATATATTTT. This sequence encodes CASSTTGQSSGNTIYF.

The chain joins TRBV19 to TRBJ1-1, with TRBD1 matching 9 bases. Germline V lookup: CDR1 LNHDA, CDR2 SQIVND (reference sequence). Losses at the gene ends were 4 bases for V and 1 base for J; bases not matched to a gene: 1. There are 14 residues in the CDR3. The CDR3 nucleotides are TGTGCCAGTAGTAGGGACAGGGAGAACACTGAAGCTTTCTTT. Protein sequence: CASSRDRENTEAFF.

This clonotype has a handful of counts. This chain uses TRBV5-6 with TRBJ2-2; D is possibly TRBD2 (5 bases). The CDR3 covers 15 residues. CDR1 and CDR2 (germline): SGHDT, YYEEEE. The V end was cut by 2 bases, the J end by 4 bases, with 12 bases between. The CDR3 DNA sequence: TGTGCCAGCAGCTTTTCGGGGAGACCCACCGGGGAGCTGTTTTTT. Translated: CASSFSGRPTGELFF.

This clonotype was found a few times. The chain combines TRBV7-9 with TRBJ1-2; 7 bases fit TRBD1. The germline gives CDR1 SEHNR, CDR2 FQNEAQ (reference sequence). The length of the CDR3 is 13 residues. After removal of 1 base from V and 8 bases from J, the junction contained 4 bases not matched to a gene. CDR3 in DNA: TGTGCCAGCAGCTTAGAGGGGGCGCAGGGCTACACCTTC. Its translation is CASSLEGAQGYTF.

This CDR3 is CASSTARGGNEQFF. The CDR3 DNA follows: TGCGCCAGCAGCACGGCCCGGGGGGGCAATGAGCAGTTCTTC. The chain couples TRBV5-1 to TRBJ2-1, with 8 bases identical to TRBD2. This CDR3 has 14 residues. With 4 bases clipped from V and 6 bases from J, the junction kept 6 bases outside the gene matches. Germline V gene lookup returns CDR1 SGHRS and CDR2 YFSETQ.

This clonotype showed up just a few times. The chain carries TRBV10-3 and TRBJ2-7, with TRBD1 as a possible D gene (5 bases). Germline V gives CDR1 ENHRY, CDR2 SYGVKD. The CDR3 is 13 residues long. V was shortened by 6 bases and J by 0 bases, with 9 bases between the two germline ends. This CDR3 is CAIRQGPSYEQYF. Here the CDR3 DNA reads TGTGCCATCAGGCAGGGCCCCTCCTACGAGCAGTACTTC.

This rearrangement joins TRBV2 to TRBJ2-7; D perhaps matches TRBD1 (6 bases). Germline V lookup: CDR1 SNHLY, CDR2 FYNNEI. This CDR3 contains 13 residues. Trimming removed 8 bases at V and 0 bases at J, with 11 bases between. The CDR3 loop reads CASYQQGSYEQYF. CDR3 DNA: TGTGCCAGCTATCAACAGGGCTCCTACGAGCAGTACTTC.

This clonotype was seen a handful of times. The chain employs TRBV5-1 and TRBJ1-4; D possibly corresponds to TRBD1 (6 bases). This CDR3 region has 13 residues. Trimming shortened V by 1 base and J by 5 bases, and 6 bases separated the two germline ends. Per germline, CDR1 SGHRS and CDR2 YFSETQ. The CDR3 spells CASSLTGNEKLFF. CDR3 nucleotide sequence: TGCGCCAGCAGCTTGACAGGGAATGAAAAACTGTTTTTT.

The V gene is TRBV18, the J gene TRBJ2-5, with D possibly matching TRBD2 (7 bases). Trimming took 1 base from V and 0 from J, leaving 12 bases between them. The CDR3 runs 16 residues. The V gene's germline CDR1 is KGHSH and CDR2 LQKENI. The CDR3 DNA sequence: TGTGCCAGCTCACCACGCAGGGGAGGGGACCAAGAGACCCAGTACTTC. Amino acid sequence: CASSPRRGGDQETQYF. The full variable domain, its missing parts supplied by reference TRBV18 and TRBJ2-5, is NAGVMQNPRHLVRRRGQEARLRCSPMKGHSHVYWYRQLPEEGLKFMVYLQKENIIDESGMPKERFSAEFPKEGPSILRIQQVVRGDSAAYFCASSPRRGGDQETQYFGPGTRLLVL.

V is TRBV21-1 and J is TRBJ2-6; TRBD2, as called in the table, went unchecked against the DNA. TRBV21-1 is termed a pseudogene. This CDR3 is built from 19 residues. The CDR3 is CASTLRREGALSGANVLTF. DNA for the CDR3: TGTGCCAGTACACTCCGTCGGGAGGGGGCTCTTTCTGGGGCCAACGTCCTGACTTTC.

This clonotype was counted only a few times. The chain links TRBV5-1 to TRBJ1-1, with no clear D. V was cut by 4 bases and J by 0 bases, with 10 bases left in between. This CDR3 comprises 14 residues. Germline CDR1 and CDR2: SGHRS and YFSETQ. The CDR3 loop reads CASSGGPLNTEAFF. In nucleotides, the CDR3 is TGCGCCAGCAGCGGAGGACCCCTGAACACTGAAGCTTTCTTT.

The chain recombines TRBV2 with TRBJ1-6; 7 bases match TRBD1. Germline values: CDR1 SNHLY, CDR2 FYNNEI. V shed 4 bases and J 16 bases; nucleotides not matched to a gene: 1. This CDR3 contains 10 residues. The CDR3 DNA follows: TGTGCCAGCAGTGGACAGGGACTCCACTTT. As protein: CASSGQGLHF.

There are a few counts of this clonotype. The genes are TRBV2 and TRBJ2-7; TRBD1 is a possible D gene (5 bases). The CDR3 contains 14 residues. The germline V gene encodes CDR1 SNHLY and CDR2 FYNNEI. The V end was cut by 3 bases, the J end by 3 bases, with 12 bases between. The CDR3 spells CASSDGAGFYEQYF. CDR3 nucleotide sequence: TGTGCCAGCAGTGACGGTGCAGGGTTCTACGAGCAGTACTTC.

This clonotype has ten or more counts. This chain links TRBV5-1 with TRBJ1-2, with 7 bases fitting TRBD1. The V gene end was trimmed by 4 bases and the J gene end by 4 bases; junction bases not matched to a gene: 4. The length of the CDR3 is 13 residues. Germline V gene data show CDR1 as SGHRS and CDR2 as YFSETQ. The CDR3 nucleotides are TGCGCCAGCAGCGGGGGGACAGTCTATGGCTACACCTTC. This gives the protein CASSGGTVYGYTF.

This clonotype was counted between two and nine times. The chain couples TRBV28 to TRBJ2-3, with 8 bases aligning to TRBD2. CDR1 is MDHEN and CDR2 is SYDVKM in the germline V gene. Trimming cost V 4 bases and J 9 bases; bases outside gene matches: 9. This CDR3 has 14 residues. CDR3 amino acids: CASSSAGGRNTQYF. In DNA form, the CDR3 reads TGTGCCAGCAGTTCGGCCGGCGGGAGGAACACGCAGTATTTT.

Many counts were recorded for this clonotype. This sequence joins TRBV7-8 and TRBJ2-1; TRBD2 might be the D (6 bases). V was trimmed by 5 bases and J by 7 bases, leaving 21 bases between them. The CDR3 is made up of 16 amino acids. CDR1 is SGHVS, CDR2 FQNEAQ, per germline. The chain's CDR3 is CASSLSPEGLWNEQFF. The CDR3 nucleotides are TGTGCCAGCAGCCTGTCGCCGGAGGGCCTATGGAATGAGCAGTTCTTC.

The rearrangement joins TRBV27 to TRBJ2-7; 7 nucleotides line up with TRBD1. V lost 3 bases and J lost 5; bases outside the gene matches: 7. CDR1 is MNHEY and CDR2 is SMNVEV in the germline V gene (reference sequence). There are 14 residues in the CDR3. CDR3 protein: CASSLSGDSNEQYF. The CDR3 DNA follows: TGTGCCAGCAGTTTGTCAGGGGACAGTAACGAGCAGTACTTC.